This T cell receptor (beta chain) was recorded in a study of control samples from healthy donors and cancer patients. Trimming removed 3 bases from V and 5 bases from J, with 13 bases in between. Germline V gives CDR1 SEHNR, CDR2 FQNEAQ (reference sequence). The CDR3 covers 14 residues. Libraries were prepared by immunoSEQ multiplex PCR; TCRdb keeps only in-frame clonotypes and omits some of them. The table records fewer than 200,000 clones, 90% to 95% of them present only once. Sequenced material: blood. This sequence originates from a woman aged 55-75 years in good health. V gene TRBV7-9 combines with J gene TRBJ1-1; D gene uncertain. In DNA form, the CDR3 reads TGTGCCAGCAGCTTCCCGGTAGGGAGGACTGAAGCTTTCTTT. It specifies CASSFPVGRTEAFF.